Below, one T cell receptor (beta chain) is given with its context. Its specificity is not known. The sequenced template was cDNA made from the entire isolated RNA. For naive, central memory and regulatory T cell samples, reads averaged roughly 3.7 million. The assay was immunoSEQ multiplex PCR, and TCRdb's table has in-frame clones only and misses some. This sample has about 320,000 clones, with roughly 15% found just once. These data originate in a study of beta chain features in type 1 diabetes. At the level of the study: Summed over all samples, the examined sorted cells came to fewer than 120 million. Study-level findings and limits: Overrepresentation of cells with high TCR expression could result from cDNA sequencing.

Blood was collected once per donor into heparin, averaging about 110 mL. The specimen sequenced was central memory CD4+ T cells from blood. The sequence derives from a man aged 25-45 years in good health.

The CDR3 sequence: CASSKGTLVRSDPYEQYF. In nucleotides, the CDR3 is TGTGCCAGCAGCAAAGGAACGCTGGTCAGATCTGATCCCTACGAGCAGTACTTC. V and J are TRBV21-1 and TRBJ2-7; the table's D call of TRBD1 was not tested on the DNA. TRBV21-1 is shown as a pseudogene. CDR3 length: 18 amino acids.